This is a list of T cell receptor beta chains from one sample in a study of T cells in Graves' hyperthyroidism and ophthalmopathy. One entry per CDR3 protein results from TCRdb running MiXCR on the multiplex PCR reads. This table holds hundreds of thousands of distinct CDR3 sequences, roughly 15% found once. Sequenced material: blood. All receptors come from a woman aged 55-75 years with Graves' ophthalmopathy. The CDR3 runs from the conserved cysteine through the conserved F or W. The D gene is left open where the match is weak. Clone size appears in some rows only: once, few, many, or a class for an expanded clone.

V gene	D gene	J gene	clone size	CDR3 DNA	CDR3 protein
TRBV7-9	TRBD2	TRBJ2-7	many	TGTGCCAGCAGCCGACTCGGGGGGGGCAGACTTCCAACCTACGAGCAGTACTTC	CASSRLGGGRLPTYEQYF
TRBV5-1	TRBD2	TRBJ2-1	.	TGCGCCAGCAGCCATAGCGGGTGGGAGAGCTCCTACAATGAGCAGCTCTTC	CASSHSGWESSYNEQLF
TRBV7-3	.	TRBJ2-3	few	TGTGCCAGCAGCTTCGTGGGAGGCACAGATACGCAGTATTTT	CASSFVGGTDTQYF
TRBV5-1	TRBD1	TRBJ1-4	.	TGCGCCAGCAATATGGGACAGGTGAATGAAAAACTGTTTTTT	CASNMGQVNEKLFF
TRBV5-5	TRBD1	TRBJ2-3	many	TGTGCCAGCAGCATCGCGGACAGGAATACGCAGTATTTT	CASSIADRNTQYF
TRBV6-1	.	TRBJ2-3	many	TGTGCCAGCAGTGAAAGGGCAGATACGCAGTATTTT	CASSERADTQYF
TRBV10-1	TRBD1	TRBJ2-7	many	TGCGCCAGCAGTGGGGGACAGGGTACGTCTGGCGAGCAGTACTTC	CASSGGQGTSGEQYF
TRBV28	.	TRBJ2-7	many	TGTGCCAGCAGTTTGGGACTGGCGCCCCACGAGCAGTACTTC	CASSLGLAPHEQYF
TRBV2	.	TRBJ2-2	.	TGTGCCAGCATCGAACGGGGACAAAGAACCGGGGAGCTGTTTTTT	CASIERGQRTGELFF
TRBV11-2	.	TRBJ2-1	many	TGTGCCAGCAGCTTAAGGAGGGGGAATGAGCAGTTCTTC	CASSLRRGNEQFF
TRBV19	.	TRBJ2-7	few	TGTGCCAGATCCCTCACGGCAGGTAAGGAGCAGTACTTC	CARSLTAGKEQYF
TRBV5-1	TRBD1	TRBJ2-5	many	TGCGCCAGCAGCTTGGTCGGACAGGGGTGGCGGGAGACCCAGTACTTC	CASSLVGQGWRETQYF
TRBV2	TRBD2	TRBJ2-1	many	TGTGCCAGCATGTGGACTAGCGGAACGAATGAGCAGTTCTTC	CASMWTSGTNEQFF
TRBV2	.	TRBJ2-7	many	TGTGCCAGCAGTGAGAGTTTAGTCTACGAGCAGTACTTC	CASSESLVYEQYF
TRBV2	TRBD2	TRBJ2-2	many	TGTGCCAGCGTGACTAGCGGAAAACGGGGCACCGGGGAGCTGTTTTTT	CASVTSGKRGTGELFF
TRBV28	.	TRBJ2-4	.	TGTGCCAGCAGTTTAGTGAGTGGGGGAAACGTTCAGTACTTC	CASSLVSGGNVQYF
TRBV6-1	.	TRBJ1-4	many	TGTGCCGGCGGGGTTGCAACTAATGAAAAACTGTTTTTT	CAGGVATNEKLFF
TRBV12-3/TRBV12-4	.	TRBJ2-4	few	TGTGCCAGCAGTCCGATGGGACGGGCCAAAAACATTCAGTACTTC	CASSPMGRAKNIQYF
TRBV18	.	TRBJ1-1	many	TGTGCCAGCTCACGGGTTGGGGGTATGGACACTGAAGCTTTCTTT	CASSRVGGMDTEAFF
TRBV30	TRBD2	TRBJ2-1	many	TGTGCCTGGAGCCGGGGAGGGGAGGTATCCGAGCAGTTCTTC	CAWSRGGEVSEQFF
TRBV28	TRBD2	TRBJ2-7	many	TGTGCCAGCAGTTTAGGTGTACCAGCGGGGTACGAGCAGTACTTC	CASSLGVPAGYEQYF
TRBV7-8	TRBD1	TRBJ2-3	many	TGTGCCAGCAGCCCCAGGGACAGGGGTGGAGATACGCAGTATTTT	CASSPRDRGGDTQYF
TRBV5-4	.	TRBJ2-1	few	TGTGCCAGCACTCCTTTCGGTTACAATGAGCAGTTCTTC	CASTPFGYNEQFF
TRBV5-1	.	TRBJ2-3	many	TGCGCCAGCAGCTTGGGGATGGGCACAGATACGCAGTATTTT	CASSLGMGTDTQYF
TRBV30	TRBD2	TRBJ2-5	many	TGTGCCTGGAGTGTAACTAGCGGGAGCGGGACCCAGTACTTC	CAWSVTSGSGTQYF
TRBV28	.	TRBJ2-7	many	TGTGCCAGCAGTTTGCAAGGGGGACTCTACGAGCAGTACTTC	CASSLQGGLYEQYF
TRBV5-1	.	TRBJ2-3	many	TGCGCCAGCAGCCCATCTACCAGGGGAACAGATACGCAGTATTTT	CASSPSTRGTDTQYF
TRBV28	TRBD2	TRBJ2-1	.	TGTGCCAGCAGGGAAGCGGGAAGGCCCCTTGATGAGCAGTTCTTC	CASREAGRPLDEQFF
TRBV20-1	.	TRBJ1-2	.	TGCAGTGCTAGAGATTTAACAGATGTTGGCGGCTACACCTTC	CSARDLTDVGGYTF
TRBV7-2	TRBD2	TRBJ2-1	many	TGTGCCAGCAGCTTTGTATGGGGCGGGAGGGCCCGGAGTAGTGAGCAGTTCTTC	CASSFVWGGRARSSEQFF
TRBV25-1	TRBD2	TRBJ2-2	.	TGTGCCAGCAGTGAGCTTATGGTAGCGGGCCCTAACACCGGGGAGCTGTTTTTT	CASSELMVAGPNTGELFF
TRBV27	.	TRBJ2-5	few	TGTGCCAGCAGCCCACCCGGGGGTATGACCCAGTACTTC	CASSPPGGMTQYF
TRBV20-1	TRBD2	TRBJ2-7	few	TGCAGTGTTAGAGCGGGGAAGGAGCAGTACTTC	CSVRAGKEQYF
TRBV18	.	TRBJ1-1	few	TGTGCCAGCTCACCGAGCCACCTAGGACAGACAATGAACACTGAAGCTTTCTTT	CASSPSHLGQTMNTEAFF
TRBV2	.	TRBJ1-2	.	TGTGCCAGCAGTGAAGCTATGGCGGGGTATGGCTACACCTTC	CASSEAMAGYGYTF
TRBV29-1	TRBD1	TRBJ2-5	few	TGCAGCGTTACCGGGACAGGGCAAGCGACCCAGTACTTC	CSVTGTGQATQYF
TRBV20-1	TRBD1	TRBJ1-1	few	TGCAGTTCGGAACAGGGGGCGGGGACTGAAGCTTTCTTT	CSSEQGAGTEAFF
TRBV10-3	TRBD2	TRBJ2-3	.	TGTGCCATCAGTGAGTCCGGACTAGCGGGATTAGATACGCAGTATTTT	CAISESGLAGLDTQYF
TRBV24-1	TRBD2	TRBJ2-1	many	TGTGCCACCAGTGAGGCGGGGGGCCCCTCCTACAATGAGCAGTTCTTC	CATSEAGGPSYNEQFF
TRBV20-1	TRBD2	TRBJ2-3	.	TGCAGTGCCCGCCCCACTAGCGGGAGGGCCGTGAGCACAGATACGCAGTATTTT	CSARPTSGRAVSTDTQYF
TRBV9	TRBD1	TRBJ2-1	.	TGTGCCAGCTTGAGGAGACAGGGGACGACCAATGAGCAGTTCTTC	CASLRRQGTTNEQFF
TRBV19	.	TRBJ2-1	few	TGTGCCAGTAGTAGTGGTTCAGGCATTTACAATGAGCAGTTCTTC	CASSSGSGIYNEQFF
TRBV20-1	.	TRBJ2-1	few	TGCAGTGCCCTTAGGGACTTTAACAATGAGCAGTTCTTC	CSALRDFNNEQFF
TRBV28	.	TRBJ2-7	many	TGTGCCAGCATAGGAAGGGTACACGAGCAGTACTTC	CASIGRVHEQYF
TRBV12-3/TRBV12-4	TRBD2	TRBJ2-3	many	TGTGCCAGCATCCCGGGACTAGCGGGAGGTAATTTGGCAGATACGCAGTATTTT	CASIPGLAGGNLADTQYF
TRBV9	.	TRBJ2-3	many	TGTGCCACCAGCCGCGACCGCACAGATACGCAGTATTTT	CATSRDRTDTQYF
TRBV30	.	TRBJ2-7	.	TGTGCCTGGAGCCCGGGGATCTCCTACGAGCAGTACTTC	CAWSPGISYEQYF
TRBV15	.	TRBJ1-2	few	TGTGCCACCAGCAGAGATGCGGCGGGGCGGGGCTACACCTTC	CATSRDAAGRGYTF
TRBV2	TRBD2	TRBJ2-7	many	TGTGCCAGCAGTGAACTGACTAGCGGGAGGTGGTACGAGCAGTACTTC	CASSELTSGRWYEQYF
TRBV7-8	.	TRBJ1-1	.	TGTGCCGGCAGCTCCTCATCGGGGTGGAACACTGAAGCTTTCTTT	CAGSSSSGWNTEAFF